The 13 T cell receptor beta chains listed next were all sequenced from one sample in a study of prognosis after radiotherapy for stage I lung cancer (dated by TCRdb to the early 2020s). Sequencing relied on an Illumina HiSeq 3000. The TCR beta CDR3 region was amplified from genomic DNA by two rounds of multiplex PCR. In the first PCR round, primers specific to each TRBV and TRBJ gene were used, and the primer sequences were filed in Chinese patent CN105087789A. TCRdb took the public reads, trimmed them with fastp at Q25, ran MiXCR for clone calling and kept in-frame beta chains. Every entry covers one CDR3 protein and lists the most common genes and DNA from its rows. In all, the sample holds around 26,000 distinct CDR3 sequences, and around 45% of those were seen once. The ten top clones hold under 15% of the sample. Sample: PBMCs, taken before or after stereotactic body radiation therapy (not recorded which). All receptors come from a donor of 50 years or more with non-small cell lung cancer.

On this clonotype: A far more abundant clone sits one base away, making this likely a read error. The gene calls are TRBV6-4 and TRBJ1-2, with D perhaps matching TRBD1 (6 bases). V was trimmed by 6 bases and J by 1 base, leaving 21 bases between them. Germline-derived CDR1 and CDR2 are MRHNA and SNTAGT. This CDR3 region has 17 residues. DNA of the CDR3: TGTGCCAGCAGGGAAACTACCTCCGGGACACTTAACTATGGCTACACCTTC. Its protein is CASRETTSGTLNYGYTF.

With respect to this clonotype: This sequence is one base from a far larger clone and is likely a read error. The chain couples TRBV20-1 to TRBJ2-1; 7 nucleotides agree with TRBD1. The germline CDR1 and CDR2 sequences are DFQATT and SNEGSKA (reference sequence). The junction had 21 bases not matched to a gene; V was cut back by 6 bases and J by 10 bases. The CDR3 has 16 residues. The CDR3, as DNA: TGCAGTGCCAGGGAGACAGGGCCGATTGCCCCCTACGAGCAGTTCTTC. Protein: CSARETGPIAPYEQFF.

For this clonotype: Relative to the germline gene, one junction end is altered; a read error may explain this. This rearrangement joins TRBV28 to TRBJ1-6; D perhaps matches TRBD1 (6 bases). Germline values: CDR1 MDHEN, CDR2 SYDVKM. CDR3 size: 14 residues. The CDR3 here is CAGSGGPFNSPLHF. For the CDR3, the DNA is TGTGCCGGCAGTGGGGGGCCGTTTAATTCACCCCTCCACTTT.

This clonotype was recorded at least ten times. The chain joins TRBV20-1 to TRBJ2-2; 12 nucleotides match TRBD2. V was clipped by 3 bases and J by 4 bases; unmatched bases: 9. This CDR3 contains 17 residues. The germline V gene encodes CDR1 DFQATT and CDR2 SNEGSKA (reference sequence). The CDR3 region is CSARLAGGLGGTGELFF. As DNA, the CDR3 is TGCAGTGCTAGGCTAGCGGGGGGGCTTGGTGGCACCGGGGAGCTGTTTTTT.

The table lists this clonotype with many counts. The chain links TRBV14 to TRBJ2-5; D might be TRBD2 (6 bases). The CDR3 is 12 residues long. CDR1 SGHDN and CDR2 FVKESK come from the germline V gene. V shed 2 bases and J shed 8 bases, with 9 bases lying between them. This CDR3 reads CASSQFAGTQYF. CDR3 bases: TGTGCCAGCAGCCAATTCGCGGGAACCCAGTACTTC.

In its sample, this clonotype ranks as medium-sized. The rearrangement uses TRBV11-2 and TRBJ1-3; D is unclear. The length of the CDR3 is 15 residues. Germline CDR1 SGHAT, CDR2 FQNNGV. Trimming removed 5 bases from V and 0 bases from J, with 11 bases in between. The CDR3 nucleotides read TGTGCCAGCAGCCCCTTACAAGACTCTGGAAACACCATATATTTT. It encodes CASSPLQDSGNTIYF. The full variable domain, in which reference TRBV11-2 and TRBJ1-3 provide the parts outside the CDR3, is EAGVAQSPRYKIIEKRQSVAFWCNPISGHATLYWYQQILGQGPKLLIQFQNNGVVDDSQLPKDRFSAERLKGVDSTLKIQPAKLEDSAVYLCASSPLQDSGNTIYFGEGSWLTVV.

Notes on this clonotype: A far larger clone is one base from this, pointing to a likely read error. The chain carries TRBV6-8 and TRBJ1-1, with a tentative D call TRBD1 (5 bases). The CDR3 is made up of 15 amino acids. Germline CDR1 and CDR2: MNHGY and SAAAGT. CDR3 coding DNA: TGTGTCAGCCCTACTTTGGCAGGGCTGAACACTGAAGCTTTCTTT. Its translation is CVSPTLAGLNTEAFF.

About this clonotype itself: This likely came from a read error, as a far larger clone is one base away. The genes are TRBV6-6 and TRBJ2-7; tentative D call: TRBD2 (6 bases). Germline lookup yields CDR1 MNHNY and CDR2 SVGAGI (reference sequence). The CDR3 is 16 residues long. The CDR3 sequence: CASSYSRPSVSHEQCF. DNA of the CDR3: TGTGCCAGCAGTTACTCGAGGCCTAGCGTGAGCCACGAGCAGTGCTTC.

The chain links TRBV7-2 to TRBJ2-2; 12 bases are a match to TRBD2. J gave up 9 bases and V 2 bases, and 4 bases lay outside the gene matches. CDR1 SGHTA and CDR2 FQGNSA come from the germline V gene. This CDR3 has 15 residues. The CDR3 DNA reads as TGTGCCAGCAGCTTACGGACTAGCGGGAACCGGGAGCTGTTTTTT. Its translation is CASSLRTSGNRELFF.

This clonotype was picked up many times. V and J are TRBV19 and TRBJ2-6; 7 positions agree with TRBD1. The CDR3 length is 15 residues. CDR1 and CDR2 from the germline V gene are LNHDA and SQIVND (reference sequence). Trimming took 3 bases from V and 4 from J; bases not matched to a gene: 3. In nucleotides, the CDR3 is TGTGCCAGTAGTATCGGGACAGCGGGGGCCAACGTCCTGACTTTC. Its translation: CASSIGTAGANVLTF.

As to this clonotype: This likely came from a read error, as a far larger clone is one base away. The chain uses TRBV6-1 and TRBJ2-1, with 7 bases that match TRBD1. CDR1 and CDR2 from the germline V gene are MNHNS and SASEGT. The CDR3 is 13 residues long. The CDR3 reads CASMGQPYDEQFF. In DNA, the CDR3 is TGTGCCAGCATGGGACAGCCCTACGATGAGCAGTTCTTC.

Written as DNA, the CDR3 is TGTGCCAGCAGTTACTTCATAGAGGGCACCGGGGAGCTGTTTTTT. Translated, it gives CASSYFIEGTGELFF. This chain links TRBV6-2 or TRBV6-3 with TRBJ2-2; possibly TRBD2 for D (5 bases). CDR1 is MNHEY, CDR2 SVGEGT, per germline. This CDR3 region has 15 residues. Trimming removed 1 base from V and 4 bases from J, with 10 bases in between.

This clonotype came up many times. The chain employs TRBV4-2 and TRBJ2-3, with TRBD2 identical over 8 bases. The CDR3 has 17 residues. Germline CDR1 reads LGHNA; CDR2 reads YNFKEQ. Germline trimming cut 0 bases from V and 7 bases from J; bases unmatched to any gene: 12. CDR3 sequence: CASSQDLSAGGPYTQYF. The CDR3 bases are TGTGCCAGCAGCCAAGATCTATCGGCGGGGGGCCCGTATACGCAGTATTTT.